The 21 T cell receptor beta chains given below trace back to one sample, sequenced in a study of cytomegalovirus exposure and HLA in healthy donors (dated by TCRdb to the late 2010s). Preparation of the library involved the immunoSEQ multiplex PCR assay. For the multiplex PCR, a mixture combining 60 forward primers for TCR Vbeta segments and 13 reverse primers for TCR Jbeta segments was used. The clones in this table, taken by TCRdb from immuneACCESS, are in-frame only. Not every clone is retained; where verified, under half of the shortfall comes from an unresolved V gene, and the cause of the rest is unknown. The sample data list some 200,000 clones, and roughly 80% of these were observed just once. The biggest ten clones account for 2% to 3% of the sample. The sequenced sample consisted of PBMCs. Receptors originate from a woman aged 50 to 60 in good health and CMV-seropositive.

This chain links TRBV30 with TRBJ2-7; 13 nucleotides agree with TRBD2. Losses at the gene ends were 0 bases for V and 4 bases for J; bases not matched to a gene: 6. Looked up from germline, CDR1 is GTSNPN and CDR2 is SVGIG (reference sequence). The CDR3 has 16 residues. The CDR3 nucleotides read TGTGCCTGGAGTGTCACCGGACTAGCGGGGGAATACGAGCAGTACTTC. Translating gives CAWSVTGLAGEYEQYF.

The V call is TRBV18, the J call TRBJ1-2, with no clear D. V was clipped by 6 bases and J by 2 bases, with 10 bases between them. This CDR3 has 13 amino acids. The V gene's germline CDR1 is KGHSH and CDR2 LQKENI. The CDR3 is CASSVTENYGYTF. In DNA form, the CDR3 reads TGTGCCAGCTCGGTCACAGAGAACTATGGCTACACCTTC. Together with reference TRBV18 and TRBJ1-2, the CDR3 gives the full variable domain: NAGVMQNPRHLVRRRGQEARLRCSPMKGHSHVYWYRQLPEEGLKFMVYLQKENIIDESGMPKERFSAEFPKEGPSILRIQQVVRGDSAAYFCASSVTENYGYTFGSGTRLTVV.

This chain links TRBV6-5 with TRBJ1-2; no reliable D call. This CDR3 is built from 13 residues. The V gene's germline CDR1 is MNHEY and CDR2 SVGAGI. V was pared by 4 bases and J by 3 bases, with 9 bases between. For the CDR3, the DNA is TGTGCCAGCAGTTTCGAGGCGGACTATGGCTACACCTTC. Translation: CASSFEADYGYTF.

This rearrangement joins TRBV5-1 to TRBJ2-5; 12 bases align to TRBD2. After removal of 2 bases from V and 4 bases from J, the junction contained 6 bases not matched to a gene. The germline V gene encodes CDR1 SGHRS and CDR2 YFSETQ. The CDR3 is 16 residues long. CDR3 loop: CASSFSSGGATETQYF. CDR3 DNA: TGCGCCAGCAGCTTTTCTAGCGGGGGGGCCACAGAGACCCAGTACTTC.

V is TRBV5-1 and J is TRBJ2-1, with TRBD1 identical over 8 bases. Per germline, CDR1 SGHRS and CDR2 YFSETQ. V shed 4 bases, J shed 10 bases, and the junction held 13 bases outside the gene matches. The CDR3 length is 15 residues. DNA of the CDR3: TGCGCCAGCAGCCCGGGACAGGCGGGGCAAGGGGAGCAGTTCTTC. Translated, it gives CASSPGQAGQGEQFF. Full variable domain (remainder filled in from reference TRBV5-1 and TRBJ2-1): KAGVTQTPRYLIKTRGQQVTLSCSPISGHRSVSWYQQTPGQGLQFLFEYFSETQRNKGNFPGRFSGRQFSNSRSEMNVSTLELGDSALYLCASSPGQAGQGEQFFGPGTRLTVL.

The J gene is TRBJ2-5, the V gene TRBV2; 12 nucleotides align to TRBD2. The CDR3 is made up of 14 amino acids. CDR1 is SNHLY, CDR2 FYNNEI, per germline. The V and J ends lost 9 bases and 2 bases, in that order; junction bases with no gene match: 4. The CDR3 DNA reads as TGTGCCAGGACTAGCGGGGGAACGCAAGAGACCCAGTACTTC. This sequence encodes CARTSGGTQETQYF.

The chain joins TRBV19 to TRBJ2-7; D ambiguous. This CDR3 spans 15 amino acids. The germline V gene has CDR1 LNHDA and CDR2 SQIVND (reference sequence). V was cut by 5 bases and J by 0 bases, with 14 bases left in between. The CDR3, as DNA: TGTGCCAGTAGTGAGGTCCCTACACTCTCCTACGAGCAGTACTTC. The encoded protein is CASSEVPTLSYEQYF.

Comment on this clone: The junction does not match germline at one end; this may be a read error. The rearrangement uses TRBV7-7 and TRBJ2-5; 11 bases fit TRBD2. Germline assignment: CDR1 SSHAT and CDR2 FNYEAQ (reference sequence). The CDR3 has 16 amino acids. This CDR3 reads CASSLSSGGTQETQYF. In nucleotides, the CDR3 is TGTGCTAGCAGCTTATCTAGCGGGGGGACCCAAGAGACCCAGTACTTC.

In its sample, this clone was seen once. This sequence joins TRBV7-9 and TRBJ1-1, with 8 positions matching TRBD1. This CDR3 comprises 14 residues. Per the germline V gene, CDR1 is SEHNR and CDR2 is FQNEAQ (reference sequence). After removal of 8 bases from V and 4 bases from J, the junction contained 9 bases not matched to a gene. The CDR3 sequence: CASSPATGGTEAFF. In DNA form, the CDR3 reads TGTGCCAGCTCCCCCGCTACAGGGGGCACTGAAGCTTTCTTT.

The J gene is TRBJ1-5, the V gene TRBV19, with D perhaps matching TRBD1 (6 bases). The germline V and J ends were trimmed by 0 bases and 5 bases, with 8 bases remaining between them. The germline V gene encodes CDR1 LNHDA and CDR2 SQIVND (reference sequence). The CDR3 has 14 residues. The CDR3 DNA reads TGTGCCAGTAGTATAGAGGGGGCCTATCAGCCCCAGCATTTT. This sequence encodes CASSIEGAYQPQHF.

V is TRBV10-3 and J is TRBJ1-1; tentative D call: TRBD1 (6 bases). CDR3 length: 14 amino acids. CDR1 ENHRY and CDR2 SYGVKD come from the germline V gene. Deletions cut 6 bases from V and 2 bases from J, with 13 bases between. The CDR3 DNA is TGTGCCATCAGAGTCACCGGGACAAACACTGAAGCTTTCTTT. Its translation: CAIRVTGTNTEAFF.

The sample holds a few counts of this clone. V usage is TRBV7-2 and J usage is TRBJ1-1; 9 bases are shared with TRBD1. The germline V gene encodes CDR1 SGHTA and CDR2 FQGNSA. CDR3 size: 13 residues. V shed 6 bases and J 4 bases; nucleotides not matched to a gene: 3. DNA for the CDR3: TGTGCCAGCAGGGACAGGGGAAGCACTGAAGCTTTCTTT. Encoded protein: CASRDRGSTEAFF.

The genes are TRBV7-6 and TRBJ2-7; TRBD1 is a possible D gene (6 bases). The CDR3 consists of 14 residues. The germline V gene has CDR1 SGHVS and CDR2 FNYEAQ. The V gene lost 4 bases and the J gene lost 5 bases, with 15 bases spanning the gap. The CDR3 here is CASSSSQGRDEQYF. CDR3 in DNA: TGTGCCAGCAGCTCCTCACAGGGCCGGGACGAGCAGTACTTC. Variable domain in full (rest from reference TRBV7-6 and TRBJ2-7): GAGVSQSPRYKVTKRGQDVALRCDPISGHVSLYWYRQALGQGPEFLTYFNYEAQQDKSGLPNDRFSAERPEGSISTLTIQRTEQRDSAMYRCASSSSQGRDEQYFGPGTRLTVT.

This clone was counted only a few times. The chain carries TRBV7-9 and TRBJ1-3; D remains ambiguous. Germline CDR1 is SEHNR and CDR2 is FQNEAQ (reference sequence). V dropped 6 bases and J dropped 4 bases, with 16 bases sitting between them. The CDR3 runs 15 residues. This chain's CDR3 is CASRSEPAGGNTIYF. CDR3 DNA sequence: TGTGCCAGCAGGTCTGAACCCGCGGGAGGAAACACCATATATTTT.

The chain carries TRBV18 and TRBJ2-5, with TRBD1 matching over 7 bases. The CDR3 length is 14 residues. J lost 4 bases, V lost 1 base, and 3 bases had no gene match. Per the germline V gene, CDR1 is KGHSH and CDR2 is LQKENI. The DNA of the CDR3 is TGTGCCAGCTCACCACAACCAGGGGGAGAGACCCAGTACTTC. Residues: CASSPQPGGETQYF.

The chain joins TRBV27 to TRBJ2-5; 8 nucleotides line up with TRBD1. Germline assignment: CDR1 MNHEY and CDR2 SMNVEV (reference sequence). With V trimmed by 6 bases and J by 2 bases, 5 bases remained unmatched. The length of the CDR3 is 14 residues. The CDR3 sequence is CASRPGQEQETQYF. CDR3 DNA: TGTGCCAGCAGACCGGGACAGGAACAAGAGACCCAGTACTTC.

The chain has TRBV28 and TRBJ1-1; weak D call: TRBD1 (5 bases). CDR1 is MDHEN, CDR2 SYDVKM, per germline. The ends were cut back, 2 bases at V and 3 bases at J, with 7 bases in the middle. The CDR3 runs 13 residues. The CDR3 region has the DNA TGTGCCAGCAGTTTAGACAGCTACACTGAAGCTTTCTTT. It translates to CASSLDSYTEAFF.

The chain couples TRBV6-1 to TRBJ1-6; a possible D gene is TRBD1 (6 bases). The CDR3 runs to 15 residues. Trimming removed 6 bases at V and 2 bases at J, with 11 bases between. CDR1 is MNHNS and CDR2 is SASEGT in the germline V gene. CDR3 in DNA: TGTGCCAGCAGAAACACAGGGACCTATAATTCACCCCTCCACTTT. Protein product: CASRNTGTYNSPLHF.

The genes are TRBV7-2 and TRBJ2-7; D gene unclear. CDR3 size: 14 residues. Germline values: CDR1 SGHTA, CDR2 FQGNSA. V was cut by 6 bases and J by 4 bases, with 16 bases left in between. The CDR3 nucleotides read TGTGCCAGCAGTCCCACAGCCGCTAATTACGAGCAGTACTTC. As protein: CASSPTAANYEQYF. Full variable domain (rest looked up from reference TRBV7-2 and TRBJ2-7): GAGVSQSPSNKVTEKGKDVELRCDPISGHTALYWYRQSLGQGLEFLIYFQGNSAPDKSGLPSDRFSAERTGGSVSTLTIQRTQQEDSAVYLCASSPTAANYEQYFGPGTRLTVT.

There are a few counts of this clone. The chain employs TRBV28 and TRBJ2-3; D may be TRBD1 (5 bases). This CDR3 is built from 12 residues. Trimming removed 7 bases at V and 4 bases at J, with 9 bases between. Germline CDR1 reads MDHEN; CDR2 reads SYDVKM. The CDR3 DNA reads TGTGCCAGCATCGCAGGGCCAGATACGCAGTATTTT. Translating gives CASIAGPDTQYF.

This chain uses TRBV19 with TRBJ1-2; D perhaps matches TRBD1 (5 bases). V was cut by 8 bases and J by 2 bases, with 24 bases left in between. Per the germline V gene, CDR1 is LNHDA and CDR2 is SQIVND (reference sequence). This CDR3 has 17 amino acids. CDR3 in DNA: TGTGCCAGTTCTGTATCCGGGACTATAGGCAGAAACTATGGCTACACCTTC. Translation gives CASSVSGTIGRNYGYTF. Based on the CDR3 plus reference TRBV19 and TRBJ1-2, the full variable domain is DGGITQSPKYLFRKEGQNVTLSCEQNLNHDAMYWYRQDPGQGLRLIYYSQIVNDFQKGDIAEGYSVSREKKESFPLTVTSAQKNPTAFYLCASSVSGTIGRNYGYTFGSGTRLTVV.